This is a list of T cell receptor beta chains from one sample in a study of T-cell reconstitution after alpha-beta-depleted transplantation in children. A single record per CDR3 protein comes from TCRdb applying MiXCR to the PCR reads. The sample records some 280,000 distinct CDR3 sequences, 9.9% being singletons. This specimen consisted of PBMCs from the stem cell graft donor, obtained from the stem cell graft. All receptors come from a human donor who donated a stem cell graft to a child with SCID. Each CDR3 is given with its conserved first and last residue. D genes are given only for firm matches. Where a row states a size, it is once, few, many or the class of an expanded clone; other rows omit it.

clone size,D gene,J gene,V gene,CDR3 protein,CDR3 DNA
few,TRBD1,TRBJ2-1,TRBV5-1,CASSLGVGDRAYNEQFF,TGCGCCAGCAGCTTGGGAGTTGGGGACAGGGCTTACAATGAGCAGTTCTTC
-,-,TRBJ1-2,TRBV29-1,CSVAGGATGNYGYTF,TGCAGCGTTGCGGGGGGGGCTACCGGCAACTATGGCTACACCTTC
many,TRBD1,TRBJ2-7,TRBV12-3/TRBV12-4,CASSSWTGLISYEQYF,TGTGCCAGCAGCTCCTGGACAGGGCTGATATCCTACGAGCAGTACTTC
-,TRBD1,TRBJ2-3,TRBV3-1,CATTKVGTGTHTQYF,TGTGCCACCACCAAGGTGGGGACAGGGACACATACGCAGTATTTT
many,TRBD1,TRBJ1-1,TRBV6-5,CASGDRNTEAFF,TGTGCCAGTGGGGACAGAAACACTGAAGCTTTCTTT
-,-,TRBJ1-4,TRBV25-1,CASSIRGSNEKLFF,TGTGCCAGCAGCATCCGGGGCTCTAATGAAAAACTGTTTTTT
-,-,TRBJ2-7,TRBV9,CASSVDETYEQYF,TGTGCCAGCAGCGTAGACGAAACCTACGAGCAGTACTTC
-,TRBD1,TRBJ1-2,TRBV12-3/TRBV12-4,CASSTGRGYGYTF,TGTGCCAGCTCCACGGGCAGGGGGTACGGCTACACCTTC
many,TRBD1,TRBJ2-1,TRBV12-3/TRBV12-4,CASSPGDRGSYNEQFF,TGTGCCAGCAGTCCGGGGGACAGGGGCTCCTACAATGAGCAGTTCTTC
many,-,TRBJ2-7,TRBV9,CASSPEWGNDEQYF,TGTGCCAGCAGCCCTGAGTGGGGTAACGACGAGCAGTACTTC
-,TRBD2,TRBJ2-3,TRBV6-1,CASRGGGTDTQYF,TGTGCCAGCAGGGGCGGGGGGACAGATACGCAGTATTTT
few,-,TRBJ2-7,TRBV6-1,CASRDGDSYEQYF,TGTGCCAGCAGGGACGGGGACTCCTACGAGCAGTACTTC
few,-,TRBJ1-5,TRBV27,CASSSQTVGNQPQHF,TGTGCCAGCAGTTCACAGACAGTGGGAAATCAGCCCCAGCATTTT
-,-,TRBJ1-2,TRBV4-1,CASSQAQDGLDGYTF,TGCGCCAGCAGCCAAGCTCAGGACGGACTCGATGGCTACACCTTC
many,-,TRBJ2-2,TRBV2,CASSELETNTGELFF,TGTGCCAGCAGTGAGTTAGAGACGAACACCGGGGAGCTGTTTTTT
many,-,TRBJ1-2,TRBV10-3,CAISDRGDSYGYTF,TGTGCCATCAGTGATCGGGGGGACTCCTATGGCTACACCTTC
-,-,TRBJ2-5,TRBV7-2,CASSALFGGQETQYF,TGTGCCAGCAGCGCACTTTTCGGGGGTCAAGAGACCCAGTACTTC